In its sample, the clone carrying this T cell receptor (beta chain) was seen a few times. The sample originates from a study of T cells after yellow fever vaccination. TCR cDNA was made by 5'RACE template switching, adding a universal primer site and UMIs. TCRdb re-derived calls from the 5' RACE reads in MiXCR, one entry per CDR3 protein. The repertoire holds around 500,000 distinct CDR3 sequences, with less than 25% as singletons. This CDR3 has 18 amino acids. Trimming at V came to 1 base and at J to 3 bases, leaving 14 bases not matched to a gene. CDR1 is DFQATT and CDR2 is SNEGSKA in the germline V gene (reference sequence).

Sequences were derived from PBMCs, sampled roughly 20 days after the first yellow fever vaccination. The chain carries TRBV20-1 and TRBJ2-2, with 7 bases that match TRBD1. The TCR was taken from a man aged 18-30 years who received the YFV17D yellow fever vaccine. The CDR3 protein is CSARGVLTGTADTGELFF. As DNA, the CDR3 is TGCAGTGCTAGAGGTGTCCTTACCGGGACAGCAGACACCGGGGAGCTGTTTTTT.